This T cell receptor beta chain was found in a study of T cell clonality in common variable immunodeficiency. Assay: immunoSEQ multiplex PCR; the TCRdb copy retains only in-frame clones and omits some. The profile covers under 45,000 clones, none occurring a single time. This clone was seen only a few times. From the germline J gene comes the end of the CDR3, since the read stops 3 residues before it. This CDR3 is 13 amino acids long. CDR1 and CDR2 from the germline V gene are GTSNPN and SVGIG (reference sequence). The chain employs TRBV30 and TRBJ1-2; D is perhaps TRBD1 (6 bases). Sequencing was done on a sample of peripheral blood mononuclear cells. This TCR came from a person aged 18 to 70 in good health. CDR3 bases read: TGTGCCTGGAGTAAGGGACAAGGCTACGAC. Its translation is CAWSKGQGYD. The complete CDR3 protein is CAWSKGQGYDYTF.